The 29 T cell receptor beta chains in this list originate from one sample, sequenced in a study of Ad26.COV2.S vaccination and SARS-CoV-2 variants. Generated by immunoSEQ multiplex PCR, the TCRdb table keeps only in-frame clones and is missing some. This table has about 480,000 clones, about 83% appearing once. The treatment here: some 20 received Ad26.COV2.S at low or high dose, single or two shots; 5 received placebo; per-sample allocation not given. Material that was analyzed had been drawn on day 63 after the first vaccine or placebo injection. This specimen consisted of peripheral blood, obtained in a trial of Ad26.COV2.S vaccine versus placebo. These receptors originate from a person aged 18-65 years who received the Ad26.COV2.S COVID-19 vaccine or a placebo.

V and J are TRBV3-1 (or the pseudogene TRBV3-2) and TRBJ2-1, with a weak D call TRBD1 (6 bases). V lost 1 base and J lost 0, with 19 bases in between. The CDR3 runs to 19 residues. In germline, CDR1 is LGHDT, CDR2 YNNKEL (reference sequence). CDR3 loop: CASSQVHGPWDISYNEQFF. CDR3 in DNA: TGTGCCAGCAGCCAAGTCCATGGGCCGTGGGACATCTCCTACAATGAGCAGTTCTTC.

The chain recombines TRBV2 with TRBJ2-1, with 9 bases matching TRBD2. V was pared by 8 bases and J by 8 bases, with 13 bases of the junction left unmatched. Germline CDR1 and CDR2: SNHLY and FYNNEI. The length of the CDR3 is 15 residues. The chain's CDR3 is CASQGRASGNDEQFF. The CDR3 DNA sequence: TGTGCCAGCCAAGGTAGGGCTAGCGGGAACGATGAGCAGTTCTTC.

This clone was seen just once. The rearrangement uses TRBV6-5 and TRBJ2-1; TRBD1 matches 7 bases. This CDR3 contains 15 residues. Germline V lookup: CDR1 MNHEY, CDR2 SVGAGI. Trimming removed 6 bases from V and 2 bases from J; junction bases left unmatched: 7. DNA of the CDR3: TGTGCCAGCAGCCAAGGACAGGCTGCCTACAATGAGCAGTTCTTC. Translating it yields CASSQGQAAYNEQFF.

The chain recombines TRBV28 with TRBJ1-1; D is unresolved. This CDR3 is 11 amino acids long. V gave up 9 bases and J gave up 0 bases, with 5 bases separating them. Germline assignment: CDR1 MDHEN and CDR2 SYDVKM. The CDR3 here is CASGVNTEAFF. The CDR3 nucleotides read TGTGCCAGTGGGGTGAACACTGAAGCTTTCTTT.

The V call is TRBV7-2, the J call TRBJ1-4; the D gene is possibly TRBD1 (6 bases). V dropped 3 bases and J dropped 8 bases, with 10 bases sitting between them. The CDR3 is 13 amino acids. Germline values: CDR1 SGHTA, CDR2 FQGNSA. This CDR3 reads CASSLGGWEKLFF. In DNA form, the CDR3 reads TGTGCCAGCAGCTTGGGGGGCTGGGAAAAACTGTTTTTT.

The rearrangement uses TRBV5-1 and TRBJ2-1, with 8 bases matching TRBD1. This CDR3 comprises 16 residues. Looked up from germline, CDR1 is SGHRS and CDR2 is YFSETQ. With V trimmed by 5 bases and J by 5 bases, 12 bases remained unmatched. CDR3 coding DNA: TGCGCCAGCAGGGGTTTCGTAGGGACAGGAGACAATGAGCAGTTCTTC. Its translation is CASRGFVGTGDNEQFF.

The chain is built from TRBV7-2 and TRBJ1-2, with a weak D call TRBD1 (6 bases). Trimming left V 5 bases short and J 5 bases short, with 18 bases between. The CDR3 has 15 residues. Germline V CDR1 and CDR2: SGHTA, FQGNSA. In DNA form, the CDR3 reads TGTGCCAGCAGCCACCCCGGGGGCGGATTATATGGCTACACCTTC. Its protein product is CASSHPGGGLYGYTF.

CDR3 amino acids: CASSFMTGPDQPQHF. In DNA form, the CDR3 reads TGTGCCAGCAGTTTTATGACAGGGCCCGATCAGCCCCAGCATTTT. The chain links TRBV27 to TRBJ1-5; TRBD1 matches 7 bases. The CDR3 contains 15 residues. The germline CDR1 and CDR2 sequences are MNHEY and SMNVEV (reference sequence). The trim removed 3 bases at V and 5 bases at J, leaving 7 bases unmatched.

V is TRBV6-1 and J is TRBJ1-1; 9 nucleotides align to TRBD1. This CDR3 is 16 amino acids long. CDR1 MNHNS and CDR2 SASEGT come from the germline V gene. V was pared by 4 bases and J by 5 bases, with 11 bases of the junction left unmatched. The CDR3 DNA sequence: TGTGCCAGCAGTGTGAGCAGGACAGGGGTTGGTACTGAAGCTTTCTTT. As protein: CASSVSRTGVGTEAFF.

The gene calls are TRBV27 and TRBJ1-2; no definite D call. This CDR3 contains 12 residues. V was cut by 8 bases and J by 3 bases, with 10 bases left in between. Per germline, CDR1 MNHEY and CDR2 SMNVEV (reference sequence). CDR3 region: CASGGNHYGYTF. CDR3 in DNA: TGTGCCAGCGGAGGGAATCACTATGGCTACACCTTC.

The rearrangement uses TRBV20-1 and TRBJ2-1, with 13 bases fitting TRBD2. J gave up 1 base and V 3 bases, and 3 bases lay outside the gene matches. The CDR3 extends over 16 amino acids. Germline lookup yields CDR1 DFQATT and CDR2 SNEGSKA (reference sequence). The CDR3, as DNA: TGCAGTGCTAGTCGACTAGCGGGAGGTTCCTACAATGAGCAGTTCTTC. It is translated as CSASRLAGGSYNEQFF.

The rearrangement uses TRBV27 and TRBJ2-7; D not certain. In germline, CDR1 is MNHEY, CDR2 SMNVEV (reference sequence). The CDR3 is made up of 13 amino acids. Deletions cut 2 bases from V and 0 bases from J, with 5 bases between. The CDR3 DNA sequence: TGTGCCAGCAGTTTAGCCGGCTCCTACGAGCAGTACTTC. Translated: CASSLAGSYEQYF.

V is TRBV3-1 (or the pseudogene TRBV3-2) and J is TRBJ1-1, with D tentatively TRBD1 (5 bases). The CDR3 loop spans 14 amino acids. Trimming took off 1 base at V and 11 bases at J, with 17 bases between the two ends. CDR1 and CDR2 from the germline V gene are LGHDT and YNNKEL (reference sequence). CDR3 in DNA: TGTGCCAGCAGCCAAGCCTACGGGGGATTCGAGGCTTTCTTT. Translated: CASSQAYGGFEAFF.

The chain carries TRBV7-2 and TRBJ2-5; TRBD1 agrees at 7 bases. The CDR3 has 18 residues. The ends lost 5 bases at V and 3 bases at J; junction bases unmatched: 18. From germline, CDR1 is SGHTA and CDR2 FQGNSA. The CDR3: CASSQGVVRKRSEETQYF. CDR3 in DNA: TGTGCCAGCAGCCAGGGGGTGGTGAGGAAGCGGTCGGAAGAGACCCAGTACTTC.

J is TRBJ2-5 and V is TRBV15, with TRBD2 matching over 8 bases. The CDR3 runs to 18 residues. The trim removed 5 bases at V and 4 bases at J, leaving 18 bases unmatched. Germline V gives CDR1 LNHNV, CDR2 YYDKDF (reference sequence). In DNA form, the CDR3 reads TGTGCCACCAGCCCTCCCGGGGGGCGCGGGAGGAGGGGAGAGACCCAGTACTTC. Its translation: CATSPPGGRGRRGETQYF.

The chain joins TRBV14 to TRBJ2-7; the D gene is possibly TRBD2 (5 bases). This CDR3 is built from 15 residues. Trimming pared 4 bases from V and 2 bases from J, leaving 15 bases between. Germline values: CDR1 SGHDN, CDR2 FVKESK. The CDR3 nucleotides read TGTGCCAGCAGCCCTATTGACGGGGTGCCCTACGAGCAGTACTTC. It specifies CASSPIDGVPYEQYF.

The chain links TRBV28 to TRBJ2-1, with TRBD1 as a possible D gene (6 bases). This CDR3 has 13 residues. The germline V gene encodes CDR1 MDHEN and CDR2 SYDVKM. V shed 6 bases and J shed 15 bases, with 21 bases lying between them. The CDR3 nucleotides are TGTGCCAGCAGGGAAACCGGGACACCCGCGGGGTTCTTC. Translation gives CASRETGTPAGFF.

This rearrangement joins TRBV19 to TRBJ1-5; 7 bases align to TRBD1. Germline trimming cut 5 bases from V and 0 bases from J; bases unmatched to any gene: 10. The CDR3 is 17 amino acids. The germline gives CDR1 LNHDA, CDR2 SQIVND (reference sequence). The CDR3 is CASSVNLGTVSNQPQHF. DNA of the CDR3: TGTGCCAGTAGTGTAAACCTCGGGACAGTTAGCAATCAGCCCCAGCATTTT.

This sequence joins TRBV30 and TRBJ1-1, with a possible D match to TRBD1 (6 bases). The CDR3 is 11 amino acids. V lost 3 bases and J 10 bases, leaving 12 bases between the germline ends. Germline V lookup: CDR1 GTSNPN, CDR2 SVGIG (reference sequence). The CDR3 coding sequence is TGTGCCTGGAGGCGGGGGCTAGGAGCTTTCTTT. Amino acids: CAWRRGLGAFF.

The chain recombines TRBV5-1 with TRBJ2-1; D might be TRBD2 (6 bases). CDR3 length: 13 residues. The V end lost 4 bases, the J end lost 5 bases, and 10 bases lay between the germline ends. CDR1 SGHRS and CDR2 YFSETQ come from the germline V gene. As DNA, the CDR3 is TGCGCCAGCAGCCCGGGACTCAACAATGAGCAGTTCTTC. Encoded protein: CASSPGLNNEQFF.

This chain uses TRBV7-9 with TRBJ1-1; no reliable D call. This CDR3 is built from 13 residues. The V gene's germline CDR1 is SEHNR and CDR2 FQNEAQ (reference sequence). Trimming took 0 bases from V and 11 from J, leaving 13 bases between them. CDR3: CASSLAWASEAFF. CDR3 DNA sequence: TGTGCCAGCAGCTTAGCGTGGGCATCGGAGGCTTTCTTT.

This clone is a singleton in its sample. V is TRBV10-3 and J is TRBJ2-7; 8 nucleotides agree with TRBD2. Germline V gene lookup returns CDR1 ENHRY and CDR2 SYGVKD. J lost 2 bases, V lost 3 bases, and 3 bases had no gene match. The CDR3 totals 14 residues. The CDR3 loop is CAISDSREAYEQYF. The CDR3 nucleotides are TGTGCCATCAGTGATTCGCGGGAGGCCTACGAGCAGTACTTC.

The rearrangement uses TRBV7-8 and TRBJ1-1; D perhaps matches TRBD1 (6 bases). The germline V and J ends were trimmed by 4 bases and 7 bases, with 10 bases remaining between them. The CDR3 is made up of 12 amino acids. CDR1 and CDR2 from the germline V gene are SGHVS and FQNEAQ. The CDR3 protein is CASSSHRDEAFF. CDR3 DNA: TGTGCCAGCAGCTCTCACAGGGATGAAGCTTTCTTT.

The rearrangement joins TRBV19 to TRBJ1-6, with 9 bases identical to TRBD1. Germline lookup yields CDR1 LNHDA and CDR2 SQIVND (reference sequence). Losses at the gene ends were 5 bases for V and 10 bases for J; bases not matched to a gene: 9. The CDR3 length is 15 residues. CDR3 amino acids: CASSAEGTGLSPLHF. DNA for the CDR3: TGTGCCAGTAGTGCCGAGGGGACAGGGTTGTCACCCCTCCACTTT. Using reference TRBV19 and TRBJ1-6 for the parts outside the CDR3, the full variable domain is DGGITQSPKYLFRKEGQNVTLSCEQNLNHDAMYWYRQDPGQGLRLIYYSQIVNDFQKGDIAEGYSVSREKKESFPLTVTSAQKNPTAFYLCASSAEGTGLSPLHFGNGTRLTVT.

The CDR3, as DNA: TGTGCCAGCAGACAAACAGGGGGCGAGGTTAACGAGCAGTACTTC. Translation: CASRQTGGEVNEQYF. The V gene is TRBV6-5, the J gene TRBJ2-7; 9 bases fit TRBD1. J lost 5 bases, V lost 6 bases, and 11 bases had no gene match. CDR3 length equals 15 residues. Germline-derived CDR1 and CDR2 are MNHEY and SVGAGI.

This clone has just a few counts. The V and J genes are TRBV15 and TRBJ2-7, with D possibly matching TRBD2 (6 bases). Trimming removed 1 base from V and 5 bases from J, with 15 bases in between. The CDR3 totals 15 residues. The germline CDR1 and CDR2 sequences are LNHNV and YYDKDF (reference sequence). The CDR3: CATSRGGLHFNEQYF. The CDR3 DNA is TGTGCCACCAGCAGAGGGGGACTCCACTTTAACGAGCAGTACTTC.

The chain has TRBV28 and TRBJ2-1, with TRBD2 identical over 8 bases. Germline-derived CDR1 and CDR2 are MDHEN and SYDVKM. CDR3 length equals 12 residues. CDR3 sequence: CVVAGSVNEQFF. CDR3 DNA: TGTGTCGTAGCGGGATCGGTGAATGAGCAGTTCTTC. Combining the CDR3 with reference TRBV28 and TRBJ2-1 gives the whole variable domain DVKVTQSSRYLVKRTGEKVFLECVQDMDHENMFWYRQDPGLGLRLIYFSYDVKMKEKGDIPEGYSVSREKKERFSLILESASTNQTSMYLCVVAGSVNEQFFGPGTRLTVL.

The rearrangement uses TRBV2 and TRBJ2-3; D is possibly TRBD2 (6 bases). The CDR3 runs to 14 residues. The V gene's germline CDR1 is SNHLY and CDR2 FYNNEI. With 6 bases removed from V and 0 bases from J, the gap between germline ends came to 10 bases. CDR3 coding DNA: TGTGCCAGCAGCACTAGCACCAGCACAGATACGCAGTATTTT. Protein sequence: CASSTSTSTDTQYF.

In this sample, this clone turned up a few times. The chain combines TRBV6-5 with TRBJ1-6; 9 bases fit TRBD1. Germline lookup yields CDR1 MNHEY and CDR2 SVGAGI. CDR3 size: 16 residues. V dropped 3 bases and J dropped 9; count of bases not matched to a gene: 9. The CDR3 DNA sequence: TGTGCCAGCAGTTATTTCAGGCCGGGACAGGGTTCACCCCTCCACTTT. Encoded protein: CASSYFRPGQGSPLHF.